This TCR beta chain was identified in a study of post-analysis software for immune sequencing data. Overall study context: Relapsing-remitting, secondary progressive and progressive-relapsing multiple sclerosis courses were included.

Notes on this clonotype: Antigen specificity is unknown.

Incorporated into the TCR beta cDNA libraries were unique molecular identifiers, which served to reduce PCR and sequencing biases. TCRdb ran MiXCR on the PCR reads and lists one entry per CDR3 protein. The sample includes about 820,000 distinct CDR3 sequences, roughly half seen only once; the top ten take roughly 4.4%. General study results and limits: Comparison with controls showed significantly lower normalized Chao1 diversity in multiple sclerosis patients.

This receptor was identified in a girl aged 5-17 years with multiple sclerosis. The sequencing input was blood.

The CDR3 is CSLPSSMDYGYTF. The CDR3 nucleotides are TGCAGTCTACCCTCAAGCATGGATTATGGCTACACCTTC. V is TRBV20-1 and J is TRBJ1-2, with D uncertain. The V and J ends lost 8 bases and 5 bases respectively, with 18 bases between them. Germline CDR1 and CDR2: DFQATT and SNEGSKA (reference sequence). The CDR3 has 13 amino acids.